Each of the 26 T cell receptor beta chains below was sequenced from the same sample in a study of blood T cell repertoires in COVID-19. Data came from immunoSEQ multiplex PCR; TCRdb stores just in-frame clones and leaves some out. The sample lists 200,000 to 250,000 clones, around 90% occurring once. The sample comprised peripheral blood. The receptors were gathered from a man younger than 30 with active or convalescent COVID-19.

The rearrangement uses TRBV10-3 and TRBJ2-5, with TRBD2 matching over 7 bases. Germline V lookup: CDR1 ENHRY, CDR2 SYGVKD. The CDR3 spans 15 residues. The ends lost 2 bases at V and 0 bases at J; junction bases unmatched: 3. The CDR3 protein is CAISEREVYQETQYF. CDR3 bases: TGTGCCATCAGTGAGCGGGAGGTATACCAAGAGACCCAGTACTTC.

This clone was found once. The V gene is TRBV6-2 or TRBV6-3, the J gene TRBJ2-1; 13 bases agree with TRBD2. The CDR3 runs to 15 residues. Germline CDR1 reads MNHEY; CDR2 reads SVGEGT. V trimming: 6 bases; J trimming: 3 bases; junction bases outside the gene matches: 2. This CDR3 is CASSRTSGSYNEQFF. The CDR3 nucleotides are TGTGCCAGCAGCCGGACTAGCGGGAGCTACAATGAGCAGTTCTTC.

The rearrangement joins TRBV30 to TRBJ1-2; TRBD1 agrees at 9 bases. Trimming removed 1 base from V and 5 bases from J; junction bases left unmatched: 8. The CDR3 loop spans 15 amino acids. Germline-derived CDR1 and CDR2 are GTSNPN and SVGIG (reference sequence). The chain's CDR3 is CAWSERNRGLYGYTF. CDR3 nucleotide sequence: TGTGCCTGGAGTGAAAGGAACAGGGGGCTATATGGCTACACCTTC.

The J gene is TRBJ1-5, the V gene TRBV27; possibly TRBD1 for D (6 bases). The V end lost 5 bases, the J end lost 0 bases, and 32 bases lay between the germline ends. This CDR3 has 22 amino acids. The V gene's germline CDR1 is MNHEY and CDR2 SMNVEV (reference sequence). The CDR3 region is CASSPTGPGAQIDSYSNQPQHF. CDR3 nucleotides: TGTGCCAGCAGTCCCACGGGCCCAGGGGCCCAAATCGACAGTTATAGCAATCAGCCCCAGCATTTT.

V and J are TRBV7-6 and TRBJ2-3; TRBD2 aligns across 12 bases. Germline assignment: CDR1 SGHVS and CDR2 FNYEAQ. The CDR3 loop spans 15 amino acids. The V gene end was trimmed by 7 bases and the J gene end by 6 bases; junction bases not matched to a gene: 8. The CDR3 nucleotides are TGTGCCAGCACCCCTAGCGGGAGGGCCGACGATACGCAGTATTTT. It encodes CASTPSGRADDTQYF.

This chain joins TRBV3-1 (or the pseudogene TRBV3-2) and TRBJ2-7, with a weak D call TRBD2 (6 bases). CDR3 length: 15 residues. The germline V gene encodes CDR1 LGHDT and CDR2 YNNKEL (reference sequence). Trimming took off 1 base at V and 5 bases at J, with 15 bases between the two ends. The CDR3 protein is CASSQVGKRAHEQYF. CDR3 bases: TGTGCCAGCAGCCAAGTCGGGAAGCGGGCCCACGAGCAGTACTTC.

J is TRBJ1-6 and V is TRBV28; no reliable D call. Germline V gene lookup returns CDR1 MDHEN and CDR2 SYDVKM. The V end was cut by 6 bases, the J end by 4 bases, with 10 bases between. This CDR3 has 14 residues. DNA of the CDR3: TGTGCCAGCAGCAACGACAAATATAATTCACCCCTCCACTTT. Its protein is CASSNDKYNSPLHF.

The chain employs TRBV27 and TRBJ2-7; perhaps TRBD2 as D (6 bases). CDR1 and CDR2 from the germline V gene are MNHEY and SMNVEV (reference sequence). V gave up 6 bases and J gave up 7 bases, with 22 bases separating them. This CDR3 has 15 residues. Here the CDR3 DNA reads TGTGCCAGCAGCCCGCGAGGATACATGGCGGGGGAGCAGTACTTC. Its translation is CASSPRGYMAGEQYF.

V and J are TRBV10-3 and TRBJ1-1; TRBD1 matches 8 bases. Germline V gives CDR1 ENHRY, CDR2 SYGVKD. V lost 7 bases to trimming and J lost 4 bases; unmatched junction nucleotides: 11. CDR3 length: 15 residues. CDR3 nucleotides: TGTGCCATCACCACAGACAGGGGAGGCTTCACTGAAGCTTTCTTT. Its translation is CAITTDRGGFTEAFF.

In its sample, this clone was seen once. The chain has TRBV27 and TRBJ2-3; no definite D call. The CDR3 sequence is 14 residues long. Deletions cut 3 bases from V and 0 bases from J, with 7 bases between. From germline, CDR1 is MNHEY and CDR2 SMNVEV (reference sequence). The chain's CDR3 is CASSFLPSTDTQYF. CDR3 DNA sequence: TGTGCCAGCAGTTTCCTTCCTAGCACAGATACGCAGTATTTT.

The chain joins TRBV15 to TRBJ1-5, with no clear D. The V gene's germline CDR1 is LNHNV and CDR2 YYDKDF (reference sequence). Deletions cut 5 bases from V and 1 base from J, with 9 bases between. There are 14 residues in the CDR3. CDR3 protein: CATSPNLSNQPQHF. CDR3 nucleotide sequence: TGTGCCACCAGCCCCAATTTGAGCAATCAGCCCCAGCATTTT.

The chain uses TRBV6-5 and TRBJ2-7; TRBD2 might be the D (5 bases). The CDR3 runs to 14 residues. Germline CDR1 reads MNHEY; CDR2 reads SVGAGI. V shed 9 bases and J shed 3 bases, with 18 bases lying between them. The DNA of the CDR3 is TGTGCCAGTAAACTAGAGCTAGCAGACTACGAGCAGTACTTC. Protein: CASKLELADYEQYF.

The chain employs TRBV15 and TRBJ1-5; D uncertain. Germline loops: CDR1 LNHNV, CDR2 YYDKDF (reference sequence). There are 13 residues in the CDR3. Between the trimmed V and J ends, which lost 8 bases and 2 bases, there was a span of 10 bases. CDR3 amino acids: CATAGWGNQPQHF. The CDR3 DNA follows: TGTGCCACCGCGGGGTGGGGCAATCAGCCCCAGCATTTT.

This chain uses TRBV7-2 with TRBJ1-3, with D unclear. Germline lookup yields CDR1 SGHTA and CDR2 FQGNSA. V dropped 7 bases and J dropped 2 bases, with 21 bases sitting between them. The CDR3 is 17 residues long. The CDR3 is CASTNSLGGRPGNTIYF. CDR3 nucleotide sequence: TGTGCCAGCACTAATTCTCTAGGAGGGAGGCCTGGAAACACCATATATTTT.

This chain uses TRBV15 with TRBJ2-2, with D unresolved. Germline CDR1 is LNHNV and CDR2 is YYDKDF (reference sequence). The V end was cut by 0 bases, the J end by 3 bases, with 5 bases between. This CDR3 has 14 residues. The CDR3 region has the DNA TGTGCCACCAGCAGAGATCTCGACACCGGGGAGCTGTTTTTT. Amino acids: CATSRDLDTGELFF.

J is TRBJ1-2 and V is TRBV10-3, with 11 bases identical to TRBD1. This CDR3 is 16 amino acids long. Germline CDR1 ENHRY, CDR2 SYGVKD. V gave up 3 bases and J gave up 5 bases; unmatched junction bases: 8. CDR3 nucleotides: TGTGCCATCAGTGAAAGGACAGGGGGCGGAGGATATGGCTACACCTTC. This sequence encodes CAISERTGGGGYGYTF.

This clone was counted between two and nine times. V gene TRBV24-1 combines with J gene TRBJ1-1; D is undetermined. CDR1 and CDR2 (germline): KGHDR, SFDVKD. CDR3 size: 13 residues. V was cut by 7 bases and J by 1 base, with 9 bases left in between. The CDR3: CATRGVENTEAFF. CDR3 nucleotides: TGTGCCACCAGAGGAGTGGAGAACACTGAAGCTTTCTTT.

DNA of the CDR3: TGTGCCAGCAGCAGGATGGTAGCTAGCGGGAGGAACCGTAACAATGAGCAGTTCTTC. The encoded protein is CASSRMVASGRNRNNEQFF. This sequence joins TRBV21-1 and TRBJ2-1; TRBD2 is taken as the D call from the table, unchecked against the DNA. TRBV21-1 is a pseudogene. The CDR3 is 19 residues long.

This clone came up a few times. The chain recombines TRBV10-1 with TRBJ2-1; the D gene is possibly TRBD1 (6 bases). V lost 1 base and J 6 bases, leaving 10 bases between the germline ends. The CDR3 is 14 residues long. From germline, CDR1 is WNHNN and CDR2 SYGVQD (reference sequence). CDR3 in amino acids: CASSEFVGANEQFF. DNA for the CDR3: TGCGCCAGCAGTGAGTTTGTGGGGGCCAATGAGCAGTTCTTC.

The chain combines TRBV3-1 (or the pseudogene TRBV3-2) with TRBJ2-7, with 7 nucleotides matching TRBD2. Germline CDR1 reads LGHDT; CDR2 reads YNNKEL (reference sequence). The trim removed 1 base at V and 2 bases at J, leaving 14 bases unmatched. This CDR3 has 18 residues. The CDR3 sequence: CASSQGGQSGARTYEQYF. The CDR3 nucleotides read TGTGCCAGCAGCCAAGGCGGCCAAAGCGGGGCGCGAACCTACGAGCAGTACTTC.

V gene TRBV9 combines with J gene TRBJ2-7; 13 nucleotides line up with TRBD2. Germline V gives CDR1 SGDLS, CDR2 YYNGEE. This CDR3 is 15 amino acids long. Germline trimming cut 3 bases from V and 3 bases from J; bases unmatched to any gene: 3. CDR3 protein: CASSAGLAGLYEQYF. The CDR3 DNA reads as TGTGCCAGCAGCGCGGGACTAGCGGGACTCTACGAGCAGTACTTC. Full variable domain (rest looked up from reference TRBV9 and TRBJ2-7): DSGVTQTPKHLITATGQRVTLRCSPRSGDLSVYWYQQSLDQGLQFLIQYYNGEERAKGNILERFSAQQFPDLHSELNLSSLELGDSALYFCASSAGLAGLYEQYFGPGTRLTVT.

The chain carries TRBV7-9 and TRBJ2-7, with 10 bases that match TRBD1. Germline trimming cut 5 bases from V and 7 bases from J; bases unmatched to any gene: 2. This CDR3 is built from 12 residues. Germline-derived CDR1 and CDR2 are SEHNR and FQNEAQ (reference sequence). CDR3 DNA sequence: TGTGCCAGCAGCGGGACAGGGGTGGAGCAGTACTTC. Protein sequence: CASSGTGVEQYF.

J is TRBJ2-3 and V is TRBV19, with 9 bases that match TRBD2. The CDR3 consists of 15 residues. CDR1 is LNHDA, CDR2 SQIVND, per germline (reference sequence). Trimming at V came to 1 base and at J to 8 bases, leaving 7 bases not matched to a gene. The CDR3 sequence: CASSIVAGGPGTQYF. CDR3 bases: TGTGCCAGTAGTATAGTCGCGGGAGGGCCAGGTACGCAGTATTTT.

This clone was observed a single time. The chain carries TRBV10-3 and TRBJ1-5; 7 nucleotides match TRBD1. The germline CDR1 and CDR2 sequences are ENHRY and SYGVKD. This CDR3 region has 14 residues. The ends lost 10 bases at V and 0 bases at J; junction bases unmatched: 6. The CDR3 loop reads CATSGTDSNQPQHF. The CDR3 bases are TGTGCCACATCCGGGACAGATAGCAATCAGCCCCAGCATTTT.

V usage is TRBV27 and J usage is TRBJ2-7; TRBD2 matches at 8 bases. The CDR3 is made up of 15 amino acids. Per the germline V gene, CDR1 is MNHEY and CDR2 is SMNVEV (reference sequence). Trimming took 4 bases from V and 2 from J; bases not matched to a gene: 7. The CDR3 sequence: CASSSSGSAAYEQYF. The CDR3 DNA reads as TGTGCCAGCAGTTCAAGCGGGAGCGCAGCCTACGAGCAGTACTTC.

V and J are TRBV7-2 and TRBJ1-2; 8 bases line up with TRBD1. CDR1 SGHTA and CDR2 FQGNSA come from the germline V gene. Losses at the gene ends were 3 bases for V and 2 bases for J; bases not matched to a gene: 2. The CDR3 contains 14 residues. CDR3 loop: CASSFTGGNYGYTF. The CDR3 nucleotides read TGTGCCAGCAGCTTTACAGGGGGGAACTATGGCTACACCTTC.